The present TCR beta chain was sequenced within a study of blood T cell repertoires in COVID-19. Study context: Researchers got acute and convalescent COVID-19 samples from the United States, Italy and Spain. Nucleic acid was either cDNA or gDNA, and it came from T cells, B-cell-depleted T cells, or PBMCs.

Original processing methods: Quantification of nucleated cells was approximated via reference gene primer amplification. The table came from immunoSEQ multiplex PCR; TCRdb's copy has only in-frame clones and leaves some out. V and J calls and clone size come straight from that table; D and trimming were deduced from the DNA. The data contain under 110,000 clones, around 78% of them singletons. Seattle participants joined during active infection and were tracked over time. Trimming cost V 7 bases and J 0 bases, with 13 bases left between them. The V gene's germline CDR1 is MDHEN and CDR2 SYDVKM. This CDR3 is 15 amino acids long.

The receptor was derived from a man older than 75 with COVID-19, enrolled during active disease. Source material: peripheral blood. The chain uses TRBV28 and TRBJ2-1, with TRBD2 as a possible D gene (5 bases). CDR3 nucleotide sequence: TGTGCCAGCACTCCACCGGGGTACTCCTACAATGAGCAGTTCTTC. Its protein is CASTPPGYSYNEQFF.